This T cell receptor beta chain was sequenced in a study of Ad26.COV2.S vaccination and SARS-CoV-2 variants. Study as a whole: Recipients of Ad26.COV2.S got it intramuscularly, once or twice 56 days apart. Whole-study results and caveats: Total T cell responses were possibly underestimated by TCR breadth and depth analyses. Comparable non-spike TCR breadth was observed in vaccine and placebo recipients. Those who received the vaccine showed greater spike-specific TCR breadth than those given placebo.

Produced via immunoSEQ multiplex PCR; TCRdb's table is partial and in-frame only. The data show 400,000 to 450,000 clones, roughly 87% seen once. Treatment denoted: around 19 received Ad26.COV2.S at low or high dose, single or two shots; several received placebo; per-sample allocation not given. Repertoires come from day 63 after the first vaccine or placebo injection. As for this clone: What it binds is unknown.

The source material was peripheral blood, sampled in a trial of Ad26.COV2.S vaccine versus placebo. This receptor was taken from a person aged 18-65 years who received the Ad26.COV2.S COVID-19 vaccine or a placebo.

CDR3 region: CASSPGGTRVERTGELFF. Here the CDR3 DNA reads TGTGCCAGCAGCCCTGGGGGGACCCGGGTTGAAAGGACCGGGGAGCTGTTTTTT. The chain recombines TRBV7-8 with TRBJ2-2, with D maybe TRBD2 (6 bases). V was cut by 5 bases and J by 5 bases, with 24 bases left in between. The CDR3 contains 18 residues. Germline loops: CDR1 SGHVS, CDR2 FQNEAQ.